The rows below give T cell receptor beta chains drawn from one sample of a study of control samples from healthy donors and cancer patients. Clones were read by immunoSEQ multiplex PCR, and TCRdb kept only the in-frame ones, dropping some. Of around 93,000 clones in the sample, almost 90% were seen once. The specimen sequenced was blood. The source of these receptors is a man aged 25 to 40 in good health. Both conserved end residues are part of each CDR3. D genes are given only for firm matches. Some rows have no size entry. The others give once, few or many, or a class for an expanded clone.

TRBJ2-7 NA TRBV11-2 NA CASSLDYSPAYEQYF TGTGCCAGCAGCTTAGATTACTCCCCTGCCTACGAGCAGTACTTC
TRBJ2-7 NA TRBV5-1 NA CASSLVGQPEQYF TGCGCCAGCAGCTTGGTAGGGCAACCTGAGCAGTACTTC
TRBJ2-2 NA TRBV5-6 NA CASSLVSNTGELFF TGTGCCAGCAGCTTGGTTTCCAACACCGGGGAGCTGTTTTTT
TRBJ2-2 NA TRBV14 TRBD2 CASSQKREAGELFF TGTGCCAGCAGCCAAAAGCGGGAGGCCGGGGAGCTGTTTTTT
TRBJ2-4 NA TRBV6-1 NA CASSARGTTIAKNIQYF TGTGCCAGCAGTGCCCGGGGGACAACTATAGCCAAAAACATTCAGTACTTC
TRBJ2-1 NA TRBV12-5 TRBD2 CASGLIPDGLAEYNEQFF TGTGCTAGTGGTTTGATTCCGGACGGACTAGCGGAGTACAATGAGCAGTTCTTC
TRBJ2-3 NA TRBV7-2 NA CASSRGTDTQYF TGTGCCAGCAGCCGCGGCACAGATACGCAGTATTTT
TRBJ1-5 NA TRBV19 NA CASSSGMGMGQPQHF TGTGCCAGTAGTTCCGGCATGGGTATGGGTCAGCCCCAGCATTTT
TRBJ2-1 NA TRBV13 NA CASSLVGGGSYNEQFF TGTGCCAGCAGCTTAGTGGGCGGTGGCTCCTACAATGAGCAGTTCTTC
TRBJ1-1 NA TRBV25-1 NA CASSEWQGGTEAFF TGTGCCAGCAGTGAATGGCAGGGTGGGACTGAAGCTTTCTTT
TRBJ2-5 once TRBV19 NA CASSMGWGETQYF TGTGCCAGTAGTATGGGATGGGGAGAGACCCAGTACTTC
TRBJ2-1 NA TRBV19 NA CASSIAGALGNEQFF TGTGCCAGTAGTATAGCGGGAGCCCTAGGCAATGAGCAGTTCTTC
TRBJ2-7 NA TRBV6-1 NA CASSDTSAYEQYF TGTGCCAGCAGTGACACAAGTGCCTACGAGCAGTACTTC
TRBJ2-1 NA TRBV29-1 NA CSVGSSYNEQFF TGCAGCGTTGGGAGCTCCTACAATGAGCAGTTCTTC
TRBJ1-1 NA TRBV29-1 TRBD1 CSGGQGPEAFF TGCAGCGGCGGACAGGGGCCTGAAGCTTTCTTT
TRBJ1-2 NA TRBV27 NA CASKPGGDYGYTF TGTGCCAGTAAGCCGGGTGGTGACTATGGCTACACCTTC
TRBJ2-1 NA TRBV6-6 NA CASSYGRDTHNEQFF TGTGCCAGCAGTTACGGGCGGGACACACACAATGAGCAGTTCTTC
TRBJ1-2 few TRBV19 NA CASSIGVFSSGYTF TGTGCCAGTAGTATAGGGGTATTCAGCTCTGGCTACACCTTC
TRBJ2-3 NA TRBV28 TRBD2 CASSLAGGGEVADTQYF TGTGCCAGCAGTTTAGCGGGAGGGGGGGAGGTCGCAGATACGCAGTATTTT
TRBJ1-2 NA TRBV4-2 TRBD1 CASSQDDRDGYTF TGTGCCAGCAGCCAAGACGACAGGGATGGCTACACCTTC
TRBJ1-2 NA TRBV24-1 NA CATSDAPRHYGYTF TGTGCCACCAGTGATGCCCCCCGGCACTATGGCTACACCTTC
TRBJ1-3 NA TRBV30 NA CAWSKVQLSSGNTIYF TGTGCCTGGAGTAAAGTACAGCTTAGCTCTGGAAACACCATATATTTT
TRBJ2-2 NA TRBV11-2 NA CASSLRTPNTGELFF TGTGCCAGCAGCTTGAGGACTCCTAACACCGGGGAGCTGTTTTTT
TRBJ2-5 NA TRBV7-3 NA CASTLLSGEETQYF TGTGCCAGCACCCTTCTGTCGGGAGAAGAGACCCAGTACTTC
TRBJ2-3 NA TRBV4-1 NA CASSPSVGTSSTDTQYF TGCGCCAGCAGCCCCAGCGTAGGGACTTCAAGCACAGATACGCAGTATTTT
TRBJ2-2 NA TRBV7-3 TRBD2 CASSSGLAGGELFF TGTGCCAGCAGCTCCGGCCTAGCGGGCGGGGAGCTGTTTTTT
TRBJ2-7 NA TRBV7-9 NA CASSLTVSSYEQYF TGTGCCAGCAGCCTGACAGTCAGCTCCTACGAGCAGTACTTC
TRBJ2-3 NA TRBV11-3 TRBD1 CASSLGGTVTDTQYF TGTGCCAGCAGCTTAGGAGGGACAGTGACAGATACGCAGTATTTT
TRBJ2-4 NA TRBV18 NA CASSPPGLAKNIQYF TGTGCCAGCTCACCACCGGGGCTGGCCAAAAACATTCAGTACTTC
TRBJ2-6 NA TRBV5-1 TRBD1 CASSFGDRGSGANVLTF TGCGCCAGCAGCTTCGGAGACAGGGGATCTGGGGCCAACGTCCTGACTTTC
TRBJ1-5 NA TRBV29-1 TRBD1 CSVWDREGQPQHF TGCAGCGTTTGGGACAGGGAGGGGCAGCCCCAGCATTTT
TRBJ2-7 NA TRBV5-1 NA CASSLGRYEQYF TGCGCCAGCAGCCTTGGGAGATACGAGCAGTACTTC
TRBJ2-7 NA TRBV5-5 NA CASSLVAGYYEQYF TGTGCCAGCAGCTTGGTGGCGGGGTACTACGAGCAGTACTTC
TRBJ2-7 NA TRBV5-1 NA CASSLDGFNPSYEQYF TGCGCCAGCAGCTTGGACGGATTTAATCCCTCCTACGAGCAGTACTTC
TRBJ2-2 NA TRBV19 TRBD1 CATLPGQGDAGELFF TGTGCCACCTTACCGGGACAGGGAGACGCCGGGGAGCTGTTTTTT
TRBJ2-3 NA TRBV4-1 TRBD2 CASSQVGAGGHRDTQYF TGCGCCAGCAGCCAAGTAGGGGCGGGAGGACACCGAGATACGCAGTATTTT
TRBJ2-5 NA TRBV6-5 NA CASSTQGVMGETQYF TGTGCCAGCAGTACGCAGGGTGTGATGGGAGAGACCCAGTACTTC
TRBJ2-6 NA TRBV29-1 NA CSVRSRTEESGANVLTF TGCAGCGTTAGGTCTCGGACTGAGGAGTCTGGGGCCAACGTCCTGACTTTC
TRBJ2-7 NA TRBV27 NA CASSFLRGKTYEQYF TGTGCCAGCAGTTTCTTGAGGGGGAAAACCTACGAGCAGTACTTC
TRBJ1-1 NA TRBV15 TRBD1 CATSRQGNTEAFF TGTGCCACCAGCCGACAGGGGAACACTGAAGCTTTCTTT
TRBJ2-3 NA TRBV11-3 TRBD1 CASTTLRDRNTDTQYF TGTGCCAGCACCACCCTAAGGGACAGAAACACAGATACGCAGTATTTT
TRBJ2-7 NA TRBV4-1 TRBD2 CASSQGLAGGPYEQYF TGCGCCAGCAGCCAAGGATTAGCGGGAGGGCCGTACGAGCAGTACTTC
TRBJ2-7 NA TRBV30 NA CAWRPELFYEQYF TGTGCCTGGAGGCCTGAACTTTTCTACGAGCAGTACTTC
TRBJ2-1 NA TRBV5-1 TRBD2 CASNAPGLARDEQFF TGCGCCAGCAACGCGCCGGGACTAGCGAGGGATGAGCAGTTCTTC
TRBJ2-7 NA TRBV3-1/TRBV3-2 TRBD2 CASSRAGYEQYF TGTGCCAGCAGTCGAGCGGGATACGAGCAGTACTTC
TRBJ2-3 NA TRBV4-1 TRBD2 CASSHPSGLAGDTTDTQYF TGCGCCAGCAGCCATCCATCGGGACTAGCGGGAGACACCACAGATACGCAGTATTTT
TRBJ2-7 NA TRBV28 NA CASRTLRPHYEQYF TGTGCCAGCCGCACGTTGAGGCCGCACTACGAGCAGTACTTC
TRBJ2-1 once TRBV19 NA CASSIDPQGMGNEQFF TGTGCCAGTAGTATAGATCCCCAGGGGATGGGCAATGAGCAGTTCTTC
TRBJ2-7 NA TRBV5-1 NA CASSLKTQPGDEQYF TGCGCCAGCAGCCTCAAGACCCAACCTGGGGACGAGCAGTACTTC
TRBJ2-7 NA TRBV11-3 NA CASSFNGDYEQYF TGTGCCAGCAGCTTCAACGGCGACTACGAGCAGTACTTC
TRBJ2-6 once TRBV7-3 NA CASSPDSGANVLTF TGTGCCAGCAGCCCCGACTCTGGGGCCAACGTCCTGACTTTC
TRBJ1-1 NA TRBV6-2/TRBV6-3 NA CASSYSRAEAFF TGTGCCAGCAGTTACAGCAGGGCCGAAGCTTTCTTT
TRBJ2-7 NA TRBV9 NA CASSVALVGEQYF TGTGCCAGCAGCGTAGCTTTGGTTGGCGAGCAGTACTTC
TRBJ2-7 NA TRBV4-1 NA CATRGLGRALAYEQYF TGCGCCACCAGGGGTTTGGGGAGGGCCCTCGCCTACGAGCAGTACTTC
TRBJ2-7 NA TRBV28 TRBD1 CASTEQGAPGDEQYF TGTGCCAGCACGGAGCAGGGGGCCCCCGGGGACGAGCAGTACTTC
TRBJ2-5 NA TRBV5-1 NA CASSLGGLETQYF TGCGCCAGCAGCTTGGGTGGGTTGGAGACCCAGTACTTC
TRBJ1-2 NA TRBV11-3 TRBD1 CASSPGTGSNYGYTF TGTGCCAGCAGCCCGGGGACAGGGTCAAACTATGGCTACACCTTC
TRBJ2-3 NA TRBV6-4 NA CASSPQGTTDTQYF TGTGCCAGCTCTCCCCAGGGAACCACAGATACGCAGTATTTT
TRBJ2-3 NA TRBV11-3 NA CASSLSTDTQYF TGTGCCAGCAGCTTAAGCACAGATACGCAGTATTTT
TRBJ2-1 NA TRBV11-2 NA CASSLDGSSHNEQFF TGTGCCAGCAGCTTGGACGGGAGTAGCCACAATGAGCAGTTCTTC